Below, 3 T cell receptor beta chains from the same sample are listed, as sequenced in a study of identical twins. One entry per CDR3 protein, called by TCRdb with MiXCR from the 5' RACE reads. The table includes roughly 470,000 distinct CDR3 sequences, 13% to 15% detected once. These data were also filed under a second study, of yellow fever vaccine responses in identical twins.

The sequenced sample was CD4+ T cells sorted from blood. These receptors were obtained from a woman younger than 30 in good health.

This clonotype was counted ten times or more. This chain connects TRBV12-3 or TRBV12-4 to TRBJ1-2, with 9 positions matching TRBD1. J gave up 4 bases and V 5 bases, and 2 bases lay outside the gene matches. The CDR3 runs to 13 residues. CDR3 nucleotide sequence: TGTGCCAGCAGTACGGACAGGGGCTATGGCTACACCTTC. As protein: CASSTDRGYGYTF.

This clonotype was seen only a few times. V and J are TRBV19 and TRBJ2-7, with D uncertain. Trimming stripped 2 bases from V and 0 bases from J, with 5 bases between. Looked up from germline, CDR1 is LNHDA and CDR2 is SQIVND (reference sequence). The CDR3 consists of 13 residues. The DNA for the CDR3 is TGTGCCAGTAGTATAACAGTCTCCTACGAGCAGTACTTC. Translating it yields CASSITVSYEQYF.

This clonotype showed up many times. The rearrangement uses TRBV20-1 and TRBJ2-1; 11 bases agree with TRBD2. The V segment lost 3 bases and the J segment 0 bases; nucleotides outside the gene matches: 7. The germline CDR1 and CDR2 sequences are DFQATT and SNEGSKA (reference sequence). There are 17 residues in the CDR3. CDR3 region: CSASTRSGGGSYNEQFF. The CDR3, as DNA: TGCAGTGCTAGTACTCGTAGCGGGGGGGGCTCCTACAATGAGCAGTTCTTC.